This TCR beta chain is from a study of CD4+ T cells in melanoma. Libraries were prepared by immunoSEQ multiplex PCR; TCRdb keeps only in-frame clonotypes and omits some of them. Of approximately 20,000 clones listed, roughly 78% are singletons. The study, taken as a whole, reports: Neoantigen-specific CD4+ T cells in melanoma reportedly had diverse differentiation states. CD8+ T cell, macrophage and B cell function reportedly correlated with neoantigen-specific CD4+ T cells.

On this clone itself: Its antigen remains unidentified.

Germline V gene sequence: CDR1 SGHRS, CDR2 YFSETQ. J lost 1 base, V lost 4 bases, and 3 bases had no gene match. The length of the CDR3 is 14 residues. This chain connects TRBV5-1 to TRBJ2-3; 7 bases are a match to TRBD2. This TCR was recovered from a human donor with melanoma. The CDR3 nucleotides read TGCGCCAGCAGCCCTGGGGGGGGCACAGATACGCAGTATTTT. The encoded protein is CASSPGGGTDTQYF.